The 18 T cell receptor beta chains below were found in one sample sequenced in a study of T cell responses to AZD1222 COVID-19 vaccine. The repertoire was sequenced with immunoSEQ multiplex PCR; TCRdb's copy has only in-frame clones and lacks some. This table has fewer than 110,000 clones, 91% appearing once. The sequences come from peripheral blood, collected on day 0 of AZD1222 vaccination. The origin of the receptors is an adult in good health.

The rearrangement links TRBV30 to TRBJ2-7, with 10 bases fitting TRBD2. V dropped 3 bases and J dropped 4; count of bases not matched to a gene: 6. Germline CDR1 and CDR2: GTSNPN and SVGIG (reference sequence). This CDR3 spans 14 amino acids. The CDR3 DNA reads as TGTGCCTGGAGCCCGGGACTAGCGTGGTACGAGCAGTACTTC. Protein product: CAWSPGLAWYEQYF.

The V and J genes are TRBV23-1 and TRBJ1-6; TRBD1 agrees at 7 bases. TRBV23-1 is placed among ORFs of uncertain function. Germline trimming cut 5 bases from V and 7 bases from J; bases unmatched to any gene: 8. This CDR3 is 15 amino acids long. CDR3 nucleotide sequence: TGCGCCAGCAGTTGGACAGGCAAGGGGAATTCACCCCTCCACTTT. Encoded protein: CASSWTGKGNSPLHF.

This sequence joins TRBV12-3 or TRBV12-4 and TRBJ2-7; TRBD1 is a possible D gene (6 bases). CDR3 length: 12 amino acids. The V end lost 5 bases, the J end lost 6 bases, and 11 bases lay between the germline ends. The CDR3 loop is CASSGTGSEQYF. In DNA, the CDR3 is TGTGCCAGCAGTGGTACAGGGAGCGAGCAGTACTTC.

As for this clone: The sample carries other DNA sequences with the same CDR3. The chain has TRBV7-2 and TRBJ2-7; D ambiguous. The CDR3 runs 13 residues. Trimming cost V 1 base and J 3 bases, with 7 bases left between them. Germline lookup yields CDR1 SGHTA and CDR2 FQGNSA. The CDR3 DNA sequence: TGTGCCAGCAGCTTAGTGGCAGGCTACGAGCAGTACTTC. Translated, it gives CASSLVAGYEQYF.

The chain is built from TRBV5-1 and TRBJ2-5, with no clear D. Trimming removed 4 bases from V and 3 bases from J, with 10 bases in between. This CDR3 contains 13 residues. Germline CDR1 SGHRS, CDR2 YFSETQ. The CDR3 sequence is CASSPGPEETQYF. CDR3 coding DNA: TGCGCCAGCAGCCCCGGACCAGAAGAGACCCAGTACTTC.

This clone appeared a few times. The V and J genes are TRBV7-9 and TRBJ2-1, with 8 bases lining up with TRBD1. Germline V gene lookup returns CDR1 SEHNR and CDR2 FQNEAQ (reference sequence). This CDR3 has 16 residues. With 5 bases clipped from V and 7 bases from J, the junction kept 13 bases outside the gene matches. The CDR3 here is CASSPDRGGLRNEQFF. The CDR3 DNA reads as TGTGCCAGCAGCCCAGACAGGGGCGGGTTACGAAATGAGCAGTTCTTC.

The chain couples TRBV11-2 to TRBJ2-7; 9 nucleotides match TRBD2. V trimming: 6 bases; J trimming: 4 bases; junction bases outside the gene matches: 7. Per the germline V gene, CDR1 is SGHAT and CDR2 is FQNNGV. The CDR3 runs to 14 residues. The DNA of the CDR3 is TGTGCCAGCAGAGGACTAGCGCGATTTTACGAGCAGTACTTC. Translation: CASRGLARFYEQYF.

V and J are TRBV25-1 and TRBJ1-6; D is unresolved. Per the germline V gene, CDR1 is MGHDK and CDR2 is SYGVNS. The V end lost 3 bases, the J end lost 9 bases, and 9 bases lay between the germline ends. The CDR3 covers 13 residues. In DNA, the CDR3 is TGTGCCAGCAGTGACAGCGGTACTTCACCCCTCCACTTT. This encodes CASSDSGTSPLHF.

This clone was counted a single time. The CDR3 nucleotides read TGCGCCAGCAGCCCACGGGTCCACGAGCAGTACTTC. Its translation: CASSPRVHEQYF. The chain links TRBV5-1 to TRBJ2-7, with D hard to call. The germline V gene has CDR1 SGHRS and CDR2 YFSETQ. Trimming cost V 4 bases and J 5 bases, with 10 bases left between them. This CDR3 is 12 amino acids long.

The chain recombines TRBV28 with TRBJ1-6; TRBD1 aligns across 7 bases. CDR3 length: 16 residues. Germline CDR1 and CDR2: MDHEN and SYDVKM. J lost 7 bases, V lost 5 bases, and 11 bases had no gene match. CDR3: CASSPQPGQLNSPLHF. The CDR3 DNA is TGTGCCAGCAGTCCCCAACCGGGACAGCTCAATTCACCCCTCCACTTT.

The chain joins TRBV14 to TRBJ2-1; 9 positions match TRBD2. J lost 4 bases, V lost 4 bases, and 5 bases had no gene match. This CDR3 is built from 15 residues. The germline V gene has CDR1 SGHDN and CDR2 FVKESK. This CDR3 reads CASSPLAGEYNEQFF. For the CDR3, the DNA is TGTGCCAGCAGCCCCTTAGCGGGAGAGTACAATGAGCAGTTCTTC.

The chain combines TRBV18 with TRBJ2-7; D is perhaps TRBD1 (5 bases). Per the germline V gene, CDR1 is KGHSH and CDR2 is LQKENI. CDR3 length: 15 amino acids. Deletions cut 0 bases from V and 3 bases from J, with 12 bases between. CDR3 protein: CASSPPGPGLYEQYF. Written as DNA, the CDR3 is TGTGCCAGCTCACCACCGGGGCCAGGGCTCTACGAGCAGTACTTC.

The chain links TRBV10-2 to TRBJ2-7; 13 bases match TRBD2. The germline V gene has CDR1 WSHSY and CDR2 SAAADI. The CDR3 loop spans 15 amino acids. V trimming: 6 bases; J trimming: 5 bases; junction bases outside the gene matches: 7. Here the CDR3 reads CASRGTSGNIHEQYF. The DNA for the CDR3 is TGCGCCAGCAGGGGGACTAGCGGGAACATCCACGAGCAGTACTTC.

V and J are TRBV5-4 and TRBJ2-2, with 8 bases matching TRBD2. In germline, CDR1 is SGHNT, CDR2 YYREEE (reference sequence). The CDR3 has 16 residues. The J segment lost 4 bases and the V segment lost 0 bases, leaving 5 bases of the junction unmatched. The CDR3 sequence is CASSLDGTRVTGELFF. The CDR3 bases are TGTGCCAGCAGCTTGGATGGGACTAGGGTCACCGGGGAGCTGTTTTTT.

This clone appeared a few times. This chain connects TRBV7-9 to TRBJ2-7; no definite D call. In germline, CDR1 is SEHNR, CDR2 FQNEAQ (reference sequence). CDR3 length: 11 residues. Trimming stripped 5 bases from V and 5 bases from J, with 7 bases between. The CDR3 reads CASSAHHEQYF. As DNA, the CDR3 is TGTGCCAGCAGCGCCCACCACGAGCAGTACTTC.

J is TRBJ2-7 and V is TRBV3-1 (or the pseudogene TRBV3-2), with D tentatively TRBD2 (6 bases). The CDR3 consists of 15 residues. Trimming removed 4 bases from V and 7 bases from J, with 20 bases in between. Germline V CDR1 and CDR2: LGHDT, YNNKEL (reference sequence). The CDR3 loop reads CASSLLAGGAREQYF. The CDR3 DNA reads TGTGCCAGCAGCCTTTTAGCAGGAGGGGCCAGGGAGCAGTACTTC.

The chain has TRBV12-3 or TRBV12-4 and TRBJ1-6; 10 nucleotides line up with TRBD1. The CDR3 loop spans 13 amino acids. Trimming removed 6 bases from V and 9 bases from J; junction bases left unmatched: 2. The chain's CDR3 is CASRTGGFSPLHF. CDR3 nucleotides: TGTGCCAGCAGGACAGGGGGCTTTTCACCCCTCCACTTT.

V is TRBV10-3 and J is TRBJ2-2; TRBD2 matches at 7 bases. The CDR3 is 16 residues long. Germline lookup yields CDR1 ENHRY and CDR2 SYGVKD. V lost 6 bases, J lost 0 bases, and 7 bases stayed unmatched. This CDR3 is CAIRDSGRSNTGELFF. In nucleotides, the CDR3 is TGTGCCATCAGGGATAGCGGGCGTTCGAACACCGGGGAGCTGTTTTTT.